This TCR beta chain was recorded in a study of lymphopenia after photon versus proton radiotherapy. The germline CDR1 and CDR2 sequences are SEHNR and FQNEAQ (reference sequence). Trimming shortened V by 4 bases and J by 3 bases, and 18 bases separated the two germline ends. The CDR3 extends over 16 amino acids. Produced via immunoSEQ multiplex PCR; TCRdb's table is partial and in-frame only. The table has about 70,000 clones, about 89% seen once. The receptor comes from a man at least 80 years old with esophageal cancer. This specimen consisted of peripheral blood, obtained from a patient treated with proton-based radiotherapy. The chain couples TRBV7-9 to TRBJ1-1; D perhaps matches TRBD1 (6 bases). The CDR3 loop is CASSSPGAHADTEAFF. CDR3 nucleotides: TGTGCCAGCAGCTCCCCGGGGGCTCACGCGGACACTGAAGCTTTCTTT.